This TCR beta chain was captured in a study of blood T cell repertoires in COVID-19. Background on the study: Samples taken during acute and convalescent COVID-19 were collected in the United States, Italy and Spain.

The germline V gene has CDR1 SGHVS and CDR2 FNYEAQ. The V and J ends lost 1 base and 7 bases respectively, with 8 bases between them. CDR3 length equals 13 residues. This clone appeared a few times. The protocol was immunoSEQ multiplex PCR, while the TCRdb copy is restricted to in-frame clones and leaves out a portion. The sample includes roughly 300,000 clones, roughly 93% of them seen just once. The chain couples TRBV7-6 to TRBJ1-3; unclear D gene. Sequenced: PBMCs or T cells enriched from blood (not recorded which). The TCR was taken from a woman aged 35 to 49 with acute COVID-19. This CDR3 is CASSLGALNTIYF. CDR3 coding DNA: TGTGCCAGCAGCTTAGGGGCCCTTAACACCATATATTTT.